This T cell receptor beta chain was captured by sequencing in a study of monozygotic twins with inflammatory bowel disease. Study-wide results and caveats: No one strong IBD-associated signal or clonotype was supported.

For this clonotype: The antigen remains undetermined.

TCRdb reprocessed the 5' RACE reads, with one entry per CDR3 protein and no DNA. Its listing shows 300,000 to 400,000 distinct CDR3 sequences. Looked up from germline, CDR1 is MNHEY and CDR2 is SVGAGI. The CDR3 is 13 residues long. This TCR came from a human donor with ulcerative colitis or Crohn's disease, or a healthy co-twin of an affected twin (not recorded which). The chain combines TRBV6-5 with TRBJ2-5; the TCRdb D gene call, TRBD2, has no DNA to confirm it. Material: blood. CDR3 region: CASSFSGTSTQYF.